This is a list of T cell receptor beta chains from one sample in a study of shared clonotypes between healthy human individuals. Libraries were prepared by immunoSEQ multiplex PCR; TCRdb keeps only in-frame clonotypes and omits some of them. The data hold about 510,000 clones, with approximately 79% observed a single time. Sequenced sample: PBMCs. All receptors come from a woman aged 40 to 50 in good health. Some clones in this sample may be carry-over from other donors' samples. The CDR3 runs from the conserved cysteine through the conserved F or W.

cdr3_aa cdr3_length j_call v_call
CASETSGAIYEQYF 14 TRBJ2-7 TRBV6-1
CASSEQRASLDTQYF 15 TRBJ2-3 TRBV2
CASSYGARTGELFF 14 TRBJ2-2 TRBV7-3
CASSSSAGGPSTDTQYF 17 TRBJ2-3 TRBV28
CASSSRGRTADGYTF 15 TRBJ1-2 TRBV7-9
CASSYSAGGPYEQYF 15 TRBJ2-7 TRBV6-5
CASSLAGRSSYEQYF 15 TRBJ2-7 TRBV28
CAGRQTGGTQRNTEAFF 17 TRBJ1-1 TRBV30
CASSLYGGEQFF 12 TRBJ2-1 TRBV7-2
CASSAQFQTSGTQLHEQYF 19 TRBJ2-7 TRBV18
CASSVVGTDTQYF 13 TRBJ2-3 TRBV9
CASSPLDREALNEKLFF 17 TRBJ1-4 TRBV19
CASSLTGSGSTDTQYF 16 TRBJ2-3 TRBV7-3
CASSGGTSGSYEQYF 15 TRBJ2-7 TRBV7-9
CASSLQLQETQYF 13 TRBJ2-5 TRBV5-4
CASSQEGLEAGELFF 15 TRBJ2-2 TRBV4-2
CASSQGLAGGRETQYF 16 TRBJ2-5 TRBV27
CAPTGVRADTQYF 13 TRBJ2-3 TRBV2
CATSRERQSNTEAFF 15 TRBJ1-1 TRBV15
CASSYSLGNTEAFF 14 TRBJ1-1 TRBV6-5
CASSGQPRGQDYGYTF 16 TRBJ1-2 TRBV9
CAWSVQTDEKLFF 13 TRBJ1-4 TRBV30
CASSAEGVERETQYF 15 TRBJ2-5 TRBV5-4
CASRGSSGSGRDEQFF 16 TRBJ2-1 TRBV10-2